This is a list of T cell receptor beta chains from one sample in a study of T-cell memory formation after mild COVID-19. TCRdb reanalysed the 5' RACE reads using MiXCR and keeps one entry per CDR3 protein. The sample lists a few hundred thousand distinct CDR3 sequences, approximately 29% occurring once. Specimen: PBMCs or a T cell subset sorted from them (not recorded which). Receptors were obtained from an adult woman who had mild COVID-19 (a few samples of this study predate the infection). Cell type and time point are not known. Both conserved end residues are part of each CDR3. A D gene is named only where the DNA matches it firmly.

CDR3 protein,CDR3 DNA,J gene,V gene,D gene
CASSSGPHNEQFF,TGTGCCAGCAGCTCGGGCCCCCACAATGAGCAGTTCTTC,TRBJ2-1,TRBV7-8,.
CASSLAFGTGGSPLHF,TGTGCCAGCAGTTTAGCGTTCGGGACAGGGGGTTCACCCCTCCACTTT,TRBJ1-6,TRBV12-3/TRBV12-4,TRBD1
CASSLGEGIGTDTQYF,TGCGCCAGCAGCTTGGGGGAGGGAATCGGAACAGATACGCAGTATTTT,TRBJ2-3,TRBV5-1,TRBD2
CASSIGLAGVQKQFF,TGTGCCAGCAGCATCGGACTAGCGGGAGTCCAGAAGCAGTTCTTC,TRBJ2-1,TRBV7-3,TRBD2
CASSLEVLLGPGELFF,TGCGCCAGCAGCTTGGAAGTATTGCTTGGCCCCGGGGAGCTGTTTTTT,TRBJ2-2,TRBV5-1,.
CASSSQGVTDTQYF,TGTGCCAGCAGTTCCCAGGGAGTCACAGATACGCAGTATTTT,TRBJ2-3,TRBV6-6,.
CASSQMDGTDTQYF,TGCGCCAGCAGCCAGATGGACGGAACAGATACGCAGTATTTT,TRBJ2-3,TRBV4-3,.
CASSPPGTVAYEQYF,TGCGCCAGCAGCCCGCCTGGAACGGTGGCTTACGAGCAGTACTTC,TRBJ2-7,TRBV4-1,.
CASSLALAAYNEQFF,TGTGCCAGCAGCTTAGCACTAGCGGCCTACAATGAGCAGTTCTTC,TRBJ2-1,TRBV7-9,TRBD2
CASSLGFVGTGGSYEQYF,TGTGCCAGCAGCTTAGGGTTTGTTGGGACAGGGGGGTCCTACGAGCAGTACTTC,TRBJ2-7,TRBV7-8,TRBD1
CATSDTGSVHEQYF,TGTGCCACCAGTGATACAGGCTCGGTCCACGAGCAGTACTTC,TRBJ2-7,TRBV24-1,.